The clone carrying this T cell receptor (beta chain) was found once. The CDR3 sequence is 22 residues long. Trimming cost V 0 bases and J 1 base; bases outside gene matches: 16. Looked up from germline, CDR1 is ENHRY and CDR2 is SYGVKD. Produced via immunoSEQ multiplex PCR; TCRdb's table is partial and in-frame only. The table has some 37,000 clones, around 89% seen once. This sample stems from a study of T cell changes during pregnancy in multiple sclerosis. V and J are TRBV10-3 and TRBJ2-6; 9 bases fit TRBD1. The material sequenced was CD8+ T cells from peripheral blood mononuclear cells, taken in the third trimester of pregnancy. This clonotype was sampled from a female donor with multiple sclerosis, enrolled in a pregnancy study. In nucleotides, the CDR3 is TGTGCCATCAGTGAGTCTAGACACGACAGGGGGATTCCGGGATCTGGGGCCAACGTCCTGACTTTC. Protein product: CAISESRHDRGIPGSGANVLTF.